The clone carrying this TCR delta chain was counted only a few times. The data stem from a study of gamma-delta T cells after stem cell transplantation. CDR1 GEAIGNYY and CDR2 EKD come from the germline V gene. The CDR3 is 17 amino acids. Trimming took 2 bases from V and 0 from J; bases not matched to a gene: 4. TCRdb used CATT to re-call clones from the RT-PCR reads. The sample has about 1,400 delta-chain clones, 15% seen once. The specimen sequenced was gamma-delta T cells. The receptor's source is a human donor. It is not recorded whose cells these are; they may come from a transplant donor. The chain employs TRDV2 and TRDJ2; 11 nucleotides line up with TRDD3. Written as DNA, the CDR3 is TGTGCCTGTGACATACTGGGGGATAGAGCTTTGACAGCACAACTCTTCTTT. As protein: CACDILGDRALTAQLFF.